Below are 11 T cell receptor beta chains sequenced from a single sample in a study of cytomegalovirus exposure and HLA in healthy donors. PCR used 60 Vbeta primers and 13 Jbeta primers. Method: immunoSEQ multiplex PCR; TCRdb's copy keeps in-frame clones and lacks some. The sample lists some 180,000 clones; around 75% were seen once. The sequenced material came from PBMCs. These receptors were collected from a woman under 40 in good health and CMV-seronegative.

This chain uses TRBV7-9 with TRBJ2-7; 7 nucleotides agree with TRBD1. Germline V CDR1 and CDR2: SEHNR, FQNEAQ (reference sequence). The junction had 4 bases not matched to a gene; V was cut back by 5 bases and J by 3 bases. The CDR3 spans 13 residues. CDR3 coding DNA: TGTGCCAGCAGCGCCCGGGACAGCTACGAGCAGTACTTC. It specifies CASSARDSYEQYF.

The J gene is TRBJ2-7, the V gene TRBV7-2; 9 nucleotides agree with TRBD1. This CDR3 spans 15 amino acids. From germline, CDR1 is SGHTA and CDR2 FQGNSA. Trimming cost V 0 bases and J 3 bases; bases outside gene matches: 3. CDR3 in amino acids: CASSLAGTGNYEQYF. The CDR3, as DNA: TGTGCCAGCAGCTTAGCGGGGACAGGGAACTACGAGCAGTACTTC.

This clone was detected only once. The chain combines TRBV14 with TRBJ1-5; 9 positions agree with TRBD1. The length of the CDR3 is 15 residues. J gave up 1 base and V 3 bases, and 1 base lay outside the gene matches. Germline V CDR1 and CDR2: SGHDN, FVKESK. The CDR3: CASSQTGGSNQPQHF. In DNA, the CDR3 is TGTGCCAGCAGCCAGACAGGGGGAAGCAATCAGCCCCAGCATTTT. Supplemented by reference TRBV14 and TRBJ1-5, the full variable domain reads EAGVTQFPSHSVIEKGQTVTLRCDPISGHDNLYWYRRVMGKEIKFLLHFVKESKQDESGMPNNRFLAERTGGTYSTLKVQPAELEDSGVYFCASSQTGGSNQPQHFGDGTRLSIL.

The CDR3 is CASRKPGQGSYEQYF. The DNA of the CDR3 is TGTGCCAGCAGAAAACCGGGACAGGGTTCCTACGAGCAGTACTTC. The V call is TRBV11-2, the J call TRBJ2-7; 9 nucleotides line up with TRBD1. Germline-derived CDR1 and CDR2 are SGHAT and FQNNGV. The CDR3 extends over 15 amino acids. V shed 6 bases and J 1 base; nucleotides not matched to a gene: 7.

Of note for this clone: At one end the junction does not follow the germline gene, possibly because of a read error. The chain carries TRBV18 and TRBJ2-1, with TRBD2 matching over 13 bases. From germline, CDR1 is KGHSH and CDR2 LQKENI. The CDR3 spans 13 residues. Here the CDR3 DNA reads TGTGCCAGCTCACAACTAGCGGGAGGGGATGTGGTCTTC. It translates to CASSQLAGGDVVF.

This chain links TRBV9 with TRBJ2-1; no reliable D call. The CDR3 has 14 residues. Trimming removed 0 bases at V and 4 bases at J, with 8 bases between. CDR1 SGDLS and CDR2 YYNGEE come from the germline V gene. The CDR3 DNA reads as TGTGCCAGCAGCGTAGCCCTCCGTTACAATGAGCAGTTCTTC. It translates to CASSVALRYNEQFF.

V gene TRBV5-4 combines with J gene TRBJ2-1; D may be TRBD1 (5 bases). The germline V gene has CDR1 SGHNT and CDR2 YYREEE (reference sequence). The V gene lost 7 bases and the J gene lost 3 bases, with 14 bases spanning the gap. This CDR3 has 14 amino acids. The CDR3 nucleotides are TGTGCCAGCGGCGCTCAGGGCGGCTACAATGAGCAGTTCTTC. Translation: CASGAQGGYNEQFF.

The sample holds a few counts of this clone. The CDR3 sequence is CSAGGDLQFF. As DNA, the CDR3 is TGCAGTGCTGGCGGAGATCTGCAGTTCTTC. The chain has TRBV20-1 and TRBJ2-1; D gene uncertain. The CDR3 extends over 10 amino acids. The V gene's germline CDR1 is DFQATT and CDR2 SNEGSKA (reference sequence). Trimming cost V 5 bases and J 12 bases, with 11 bases left between them.

The chain couples TRBV7-9 to TRBJ2-7; no clear D gene. CDR3 length equals 13 residues. Per the germline V gene, CDR1 is SEHNR and CDR2 is FQNEAQ (reference sequence). The V end was cut by 5 bases, the J end by 0 bases, with 8 bases between. CDR3 coding DNA: TGTGCCAGCAGCCCTCAAGCCTCCTACGAGCAGTACTTC. This sequence encodes CASSPQASYEQYF. Full variable domain (missing parts from reference TRBV7-9 and TRBJ2-7): DTGVSQNPRHKITKRGQNVTFRCDPISEHNRLYWYRQTLGQGPEFLTYFQNEAQLEKSRLLSDRFSAERPKGSFSTLEIQRTEQGDSAMYLCASSPQASYEQYFGPGTRLTVT.

This clone was seen a handful of times. The chain recombines TRBV9 with TRBJ2-5, with 7 positions matching TRBD2. The CDR3 totals 15 residues. CDR1 SGDLS and CDR2 YYNGEE come from the germline V gene. V lost 4 bases to trimming and J lost 2 bases; unmatched junction nucleotides: 8. CDR3 region: CASSFRLAEQETQYF. As DNA, the CDR3 is TGTGCCAGCAGCTTCCGGCTAGCGGAACAAGAGACCCAGTACTTC.

The CDR3 here is CASTMILAGNPGELFF. The CDR3 coding sequence is TGTGCCAGCACTATGATACTAGCGGGAAATCCCGGGGAGCTGTTTTTT. The V call is TRBV27, the J call TRBJ2-2; 10 nucleotides line up with TRBD2. CDR3 length equals 16 residues. V shed 7 bases and J 6 bases; nucleotides not matched to a gene: 11. Germline assignment: CDR1 MNHEY and CDR2 SMNVEV (reference sequence).